The subject of this entry is one T cell receptor (beta chain). This clone's antigen is unknown. Base qualities are not recorded, but no much larger clone differs from it by a single base. This record belongs to a study of STAT5B mutations in CD4+ large granular lymphocyte leukemia (dated by TCRdb to the early 2020s). Background on the whole study: Among the healthy controls, the CDR3 'QG' motif was associated with a particular HLA allele. TCRbeta repertoires of CD4+ T-cell large granular lymphocyte leukemia patients were compared with those of healthy blood donors. The purity of purified fractions was confirmed by flow cytometry on FACSCanto II or FACSVerse to exceed 95% among lymphocytes.

Study-wide conclusions, independent of this receptor: TRBV06-family usage was enriched among the top patient clones (8/27) compared with healthy controls (2/35). Main leukemic clonotypes were private to each patient, although about 25% of the main leukemic clonotypes were found at low frequency in the non-leukemic repertoires of other patients. Data were not HLA-matched; higher clonality in CD4+ versus CD8+ T-LGLL could reflect the relatively small sample size. Greater clonality appeared to be present in CD4-sorted patient repertoires than in healthy CD4+ repertoires, and the difference was retained after the putative leukemic clones were removed.

Healthy controls were 37 blood donors whose buffy coats came from the Finnish Red Cross blood service. All TCR-sequenced material derived from peripheral blood: patient blood samples and healthy donor buffy coats. Ficoll-Hypaque gradient centrifugation was used to isolate peripheral blood mononuclear cells. Magnetic purification was used to isolate CD4+ cells from the buffy coats of the healthy controls. Genomic DNA was extracted with the Gentra Puregene Cell and Tissue kit and quantified on a Qubit 2.0 fluorometer. The CDR3 sequence holds 13 residues, the cysteine and phenylalanine included. Solely the CDR3 DNA is kept, with 39 bases framed from the first base. CDR1 and CDR2, looked up from the germline V gene, are MDHEN and SYDVKM. At the junction V is shortened by 11 bases and J by 4 bases; bases outside the gene matches: 7. The immunoSEQ assay at survey resolution was applied to genomic DNA for sequencing of TCRbeta rearrangements. In the paper's pipeline: A lowest detectable productive clonotype frequency of 2.59 x 10-5 was observed in the TCR sequencing data. Only productive TCRbeta rearrangements, meaning sequences that were complete and in-frame, were kept for the analyses. The clonality of each sample was calculated as Simpson clonality in the immunoSEQ Analyzer version 3.0. Based on frequency, clones were grouped as very rare, small, medium, large (1-20%) or hyperexpanded (>20%). Generation probabilities were estimated with OLGA 1.2.3, V-gene circos plots were made with VDJtools, specificities were searched in VDJdb, and CDR3 motifs were identified with GLIPH. This immuneACCESS table, as held by TCRdb, lists in-frame sequences with V and J called but not all clones. Of the missing ones, under half trace to an unresolved V gene in checked studies; the others have no known cause. Clonal size and the V and J genes are those of that table, whereas D and trimming came from the DNA. The sample table lists 20,000 to 25,000 clones, 60% to 80% of them with a count of one. Jointly, the top ten make up about 32% of the sample.

The chain is made from TRBV28 and TRBJ1-4; TRBD1 lines up with 7 middle nucleotides. The receptor was isolated from a human donor in good health. Sequencing was carried out using CD4+ T cells from blood buffy coats. Read as DNA, the sequence is TGTGCCGCGGGGGGACAGAATAATGAAAAACTGTTTTTT. Translated, this gives CAAGGQNNEKLFF. Outside the CDR3, residues come from the reference TRBV28 and TRBJ1-4 proteins, so the full variable domain is: DVKVTQSSRYLVKRTGEKVFLECVQDMDHENMFWYRQDPGLGLRLIYFSYDVKMKEKGDIPEGYSVSREKKERFSLILESASTNQTSMYLCAAGGQNNEKLFFGSGTQLSVL.